These T cell receptor beta chains were read from a single sample in a study of blood T cell repertoires in COVID-19. Repertoires were generated with immunoSEQ multiplex PCR, while TCRdb's copy carries only in-frame clones and drops some. The sample consists of 400,000 or so clones, approximately 90% of them appearing once. The material sequenced was peripheral blood. The receptors come from a man aged 18 to 35 with COVID-19, enrolled during active disease. The conserved cysteine and the conserved F or W are not part of the CDR3 here.

V gene	J gene	CDR3 protein
TRBV6-5	TRBJ1-5	ASKETARSQPQH
TRBV5-6	TRBJ1-2	ASSSRQGEAYGYT
TRBV11-2	TRBJ2-6	ASSFRTSGISGANVLT
TRBV28	TRBJ2-5	ASSLRASGTQETQY
TRBV2	TRBJ1-4	AITTRDTEKLF
TRBV5-4	TRBJ2-3	ASSLHRESRTDTQY
TRBV6-6	TRBJ2-7	ASSRDKGTYEQY
TRBV7-8	TRBJ2-7	ARKSKRGETGGVTYEQY
TRBV30	TRBJ1-6	AWSVAGQQRNSPLH
TRBV27	TRBJ2-7	ASSHRGYEQY
TRBV5-1	TRBJ1-2	ASRVGPGEGAYGYT
TRBV21-1	TRBJ1-5	ASRDRGWVIRNQPQH
TRBV6-5	TRBJ1-1	ASSWTGGNTEAF
TRBV13	TRBJ1-1	ASSLDRGAEAF
TRBV29-1	TRBJ1-1	SATPRQVNTEAF
TRBV28	TRBJ1-3	ASAGVGNTIY
TRBV13	TRBJ1-2	ASSLPLTGTVNYGYT
TRBV7-2	TRBJ2-3	ASSLGPGLAGEDTQY
TRBV5-8	TRBJ2-7	ASRQPGQGSYEQY
TRBV7-9	TRBJ2-1	ASSLRDNEQF
TRBV23-1	TRBJ2-2	ASSQSMQGGNGLVSGELF
TRBV27	TRBJ1-4	ASSSLLERAEKLF
TRBV6-5	TRBJ1-1	ASSFTAFMNTEAF
TRBV4-2	TRBJ2-2	ASSQGFGTGTNTGELF
TRBV7-9	TRBJ2-5	ASRRDRGEETQY
TRBV18	TRBJ2-1	ASSPSGTGGYNEQF
TRBV19	TRBJ1-5	ASSKGRGWGNQPQH